A single T cell receptor beta chain is shown here with its context. Its target is unknown. The sample comes from a study of identical twins. Study-wide results and caveats: For out-of-frame alpha sequences shared by twins, low generation probability was in excess.

Per the germline V gene, CDR1 is SGHAT and CDR2 is FQNNGV. The CDR3 runs 17 residues. V was shortened by 4 bases and J by 5 bases, with 23 bases between the two germline ends. Carrying unique molecular identifiers, the cDNA also gained a universal primer site through template switching. From the 5' RACE reads, TCRdb called clonotypes with MiXCR, one entry per CDR3 protein. The sample includes 350,000 or so distinct CDR3 sequences, 9% to 15% of them seen just once. Another study also made use of these data, one on yellow fever vaccine responses in identical twins. This second study says: Reportedly, the response of twins' T cells to the vaccine seemed partly convergent, partly personalized.

This receptor was taken from a woman under 30 in good health. The chain uses TRBV11-2 and TRBJ2-5, with D possibly being TRBD1 (6 bases). The specimen was CD8+ T cells sorted from blood. The CDR3 protein is CASSSEGGQSLGETQYF. The CDR3 DNA reads as TGTGCCAGCAGCTCCGAAGGAGGACAGTCCTTAGGGGAGACCCAGTACTTC.